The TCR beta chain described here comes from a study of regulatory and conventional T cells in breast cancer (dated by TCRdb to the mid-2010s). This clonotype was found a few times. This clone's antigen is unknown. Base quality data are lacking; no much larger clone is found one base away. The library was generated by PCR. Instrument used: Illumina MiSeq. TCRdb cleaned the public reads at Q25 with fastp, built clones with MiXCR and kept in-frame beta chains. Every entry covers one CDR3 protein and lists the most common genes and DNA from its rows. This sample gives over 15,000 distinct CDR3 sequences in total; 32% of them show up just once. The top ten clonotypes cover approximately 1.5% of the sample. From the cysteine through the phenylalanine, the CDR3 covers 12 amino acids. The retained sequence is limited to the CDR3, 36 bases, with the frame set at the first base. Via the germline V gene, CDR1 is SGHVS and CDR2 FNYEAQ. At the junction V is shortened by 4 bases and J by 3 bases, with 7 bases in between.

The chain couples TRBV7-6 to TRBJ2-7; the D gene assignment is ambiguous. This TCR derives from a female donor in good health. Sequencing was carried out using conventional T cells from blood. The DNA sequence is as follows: TGTGCCAGCAGCTCGTCCTTCTACGAGCAGTACTTC. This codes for CASSSSFYEQYF.